This TCR beta chain was recorded in a study of cytomegalovirus exposure and HLA in healthy donors. The V gene's germline CDR1 is SGHVS and CDR2 FNYEAQ. The CDR3 contains 18 residues. Trimming pared 4 bases from V and 8 bases from J, leaving 28 bases between. Study results and limitations: There were some 150 TCR beta chains listed as cytomegalovirus-associated. In a later analysis, a missense DCLRE1C variant was linked to TCR beta V- and J-gene trimming. Association with HLA alleles at 0.05 false discovery rate was found for 16,951 TCR beta sequences in a later analysis.

A note on this clone: As yet, its antigen is unknown.

The PCR ran on 60 Vbeta and 13 Jbeta primers. Original methodology: Roughly 81 million unique TCR beta chains, 9.5 million to 14 million shared, were counted in a later analysis. Only in-frame clones appear in the TCRdb table, and some are missing; sequencing was by immunoSEQ multiplex PCR. V and J calls and clone size follow that table, whereas D and trimming were derived from the DNA. The sample lists about 230,000 clones, approximately 90% occurring once. This rearrangement joins TRBV7-6 to TRBJ2-3; possibly TRBD2 for D (6 bases). The TCR sequence derives from a woman aged 18-29 years in good health and CMV-seronegative. Source material: PBMCs. This chain's CDR3 is CASSSQGDLKRLEGTQYF. The DNA for the CDR3 is TGTGCCAGCAGCTCCCAAGGCGACTTAAAGAGACTAGAGGGTACGCAGTATTTT.